These T cell receptor beta chains were read from a single sample in a study of T cells in Graves' hyperthyroidism and ophthalmopathy. TCRdb independently ran MiXCR on the multiplex PCR reads; one entry per CDR3 protein. Of roughly 400,000 distinct CDR3 sequences listed, over 13% are singletons. The sample comprised blood. These TCRs come from a man aged 50 or older with Graves' ophthalmopathy. The CDR3 runs from the conserved cysteine through the conserved F or W. Size is omitted from some rows. Given values are once, few, many or a class for expanded clones.

J: TRBJ2-7; size: NA; V: TRBV3-1; CDR3: CASSIGFGSYEQYF
J: TRBJ2-5; size: many; V: TRBV18; CDR3: CASSPTGVGETQYF
J: TRBJ2-1; size: many; V: TRBV5-1; CDR3: CASSPRTSGRVTSSYNEQFF
J: TRBJ1-1; size: many; V: TRBV5-1; CDR3: CASRQGEHTEAFF
J: TRBJ2-5; size: many; V: TRBV20-1; CDR3: CSASLLGASQETQYF
J: TRBJ1-4; size: many; V: TRBV7-9; CDR3: CASSLSRQGAWEKLFF
J: TRBJ1-1; size: many; V: TRBV25-1; CDR3: CASSDAAEAFF
J: TRBJ1-1; size: NA; V: TRBV4-1; CDR3: CASSQDGASEAFF
J: TRBJ2-3; size: many; V: TRBV12-5; CDR3: CASGPSGTPSTDTQYF
J: TRBJ2-5; size: many; V: TRBV9; CDR3: CASSLGTVPQETQYF
J: TRBJ2-7; size: many; V: TRBV29-1; CDR3: CSVEGVSGYSYEQYF
J: TRBJ1-2; size: many; V: TRBV27; CDR3: CASKGTGGAAGYTF
J: TRBJ1-2; size: many; V: TRBV6-5; CDR3: CASSYSTILKVYGYTF
J: TRBJ2-1; size: NA; V: TRBV30; CDR3: CAWRPEASGRYNEQFF
J: TRBJ2-3; size: few; V: TRBV20-1; CDR3: CSAQISGRAGSTDTQYF
J: TRBJ2-2; size: NA; V: TRBV29-1; CDR3: CSVIYSHRGSTGELFF
J: TRBJ1-5; size: few; V: TRBV6-1; CDR3: CASSDPGQGASEPQHF
J: TRBJ2-5; size: NA; V: TRBV2; CDR3: CASQGSETQYF
J: TRBJ2-5; size: many; V: TRBV3-1; CDR3: CASRSLETQYF
J: TRBJ2-1; size: NA; V: TRBV18; CDR3: CASSPAGGLGHNEQFF
J: TRBJ2-7; size: many; V: TRBV2; CDR3: CASSRDRGLGSYEQYF
J: TRBJ2-1; size: many; V: TRBV20-1; CDR3: CSARAATSGTIRYNEQFF
J: TRBJ2-1; size: many; V: TRBV20-1; CDR3: CSARDGGAGDTNEQFF
J: TRBJ2-2; size: many; V: TRBV7-9; CDR3: CASTPLAGVVTWNTGELFF
J: TRBJ1-1; size: NA; V: TRBV10-2; CDR3: CASSSAQGGTEAFF
J: TRBJ1-5; size: many; V: TRBV12-3/TRBV12-4; CDR3: CASSVTGGFNQPQHF
J: TRBJ2-5; size: many; V: TRBV13; CDR3: CASSAEVSGGRETQYF
J: TRBJ1-3; size: many; V: TRBV11-2; CDR3: CASSFESGNTIYF
J: TRBJ2-2; size: once; V: TRBV6-1; CDR3: CAYLIIGAPSRDRGDSDTGELFF
J: TRBJ2-7; size: many; V: TRBV28; CDR3: CASSNRGVSYEQYF
J: TRBJ2-2; size: NA; V: TRBV6-1; CDR3: CASTLLAGLNTGELFF
J: TRBJ2-2; size: many; V: TRBV7-3; CDR3: CASRDGGQAGELFF
J: TRBJ2-1; size: NA; V: TRBV14; CDR3: CASTKGPSGLAGGFRQFF
J: TRBJ2-7; size: NA; V: TRBV2; CDR3: CASSADRGTYEQYF
J: TRBJ1-1; size: many; V: TRBV5-1; CDR3: CASRSGTGTEAFF
J: TRBJ2-1; size: many; V: TRBV11-2; CDR3: CASSLVAGAYNEQFF
J: TRBJ2-7; size: NA; V: TRBV6-1; CDR3: CASSNGQNYEQYF
J: TRBJ2-7; size: many; V: TRBV28; CDR3: CASSLQTTTYEQYF